This T cell receptor beta chain was captured by sequencing in a study of blood T cell repertoires in COVID-19. Some clones are missing from TCRdb's copy, which holds only in-frame ones; the method was immunoSEQ multiplex PCR. The table shows over 100,000 clones, with roughly 85% occurring only once. The V segment lost 6 bases and the J segment 8 bases; nucleotides outside the gene matches: 4. Germline CDR1 LNHDA, CDR2 SQIVND (reference sequence). The CDR3 covers 12 residues. The TCR originated in a man aged 80 or over with acute or convalescent COVID-19. The gene calls are TRBV19 and TRBJ1-2; 9 positions match TRBD1. The sample was peripheral blood. The CDR3 nucleotides read TGTGCCAGTAGATGGACAGGGGAAGGCTACACCTTC. This sequence encodes CASRWTGEGYTF. Together with reference TRBV19 and TRBJ1-2, the CDR3 gives the full variable domain: DGGITQSPKYLFRKEGQNVTLSCEQNLNHDAMYWYRQDPGQGLRLIYYSQIVNDFQKGDIAEGYSVSREKKESFPLTVTSAQKNPTAFYLCASRWTGEGYTFGSGTRLTVV.